This T cell receptor (beta chain) came from a study of PD-1 blockade in classical Hodgkin lymphoma. This clone came up a few times. Its specificity is unknown. General observations from the study: Differences between repertoires have undefined causes, possibly disease activity or prior therapy. According to reports, newly diagnosed patients had lower baseline TCR diversity than healthy donors, and relapsed/refractory patients had lower baseline TCR diversity still.

Indicated time point: newly diagnosed, previously untreated cHL patient sample. Starting with thawed PBMCs, CD4+ T cells were purified by magnetic negative selection. Newly diagnosed, untreated classical Hodgkin lymphoma PBMCs served as comparison. V shed 6 bases and J shed 7 bases, with 10 bases lying between them. The germline CDR1 and CDR2 sequences are LNHDA and SQIVND (reference sequence). The CDR3 loop spans 12 amino acids. This table comes from immunoSEQ multiplex PCR, and its TCRdb copy is limited to in-frame clones, with some not included. The sample holds more than 15,000 clones, about 92% seen once.

The V gene is TRBV19, the J gene TRBJ1-5, with D hard to call. This sequence was found in a human donor with classical Hodgkin lymphoma. Sequencing used CD4+ T cells from blood. CDR3 sequence: CASSPRGQPQHF. Written as DNA, the CDR3 is TGTGCCAGTAGCCCTCGGGGACAGCCCCAGCATTTT. Full variable domain (remainder filled in from reference TRBV19 and TRBJ1-5): DGGITQSPKYLFRKEGQNVTLSCEQNLNHDAMYWYRQDPGQGLRLIYYSQIVNDFQKGDIAEGYSVSREKKESFPLTVTSAQKNPTAFYLCASSPRGQPQHFGDGTRLSIL.